In its sample, the clone carrying this TCR beta chain was seen many times. This sample was taken from a study of identical twins. Through template switching, a universal primer site was introduced, and the cDNA contained unique molecular identifiers. TCRdb reprocessed the 5' RACE reads via MiXCR and lists one record per CDR3 protein. The sample has about 220,000 distinct CDR3 sequences; approximately 9% are singletons. Germline V CDR1 and CDR2: SGHAT, FQDESV (reference sequence). The CDR3 sequence is 18 residues long. V lost 5 bases, J lost 8 bases, and 18 bases stayed unmatched. This TCR came from a woman younger than 30 in good health. This chain links TRBV11-1 with TRBJ2-1, with 10 positions matching TRBD2. The material sequenced was memory (CD45RO+) T cells sorted from blood. CDR3 region: CASSDQDRPSGRMDEQFF. DNA of the CDR3: TGTGCCAGCAGCGATCAGGACAGGCCTAGCGGGAGAATGGATGAGCAGTTCTTC.